What follows are 15 T cell receptor beta chains derived from one specimen sequenced in a study of radiation and T cells in renal cell carcinoma. The table came from immunoSEQ multiplex PCR; TCRdb's copy has only in-frame clones and leaves some out. The repertoire includes over 120,000 clones, roughly 90% of them detected once, and around 12% sits in the top ten. Documented time point: baseline pretreatment blood. Documented treatment: 15 Gy SBRT to primary tumor, nephrectomy 4 weeks later. The sequences come from blood, collected from a patient whose treatment included radiotherapy and nephrectomy. All receptors come from a woman between 45 and 65 years old with renal cell carcinoma.

The chain links TRBV13 to TRBJ2-5; D call uncertain. Germline loops: CDR1 PRHDT, CDR2 FYEKMQ (reference sequence). The length of the CDR3 is 19 residues. Trimming cost V 5 bases and J 2 bases, with 27 bases left between them. The DNA for the CDR3 is TGTGCCAGCAGCCTTCGCAGCGAGCCAAGTCCCTGGAAGCAAGAGACCCAGTACTTC. Translation gives CASSLRSEPSPWKQETQYF.

This clone was counted a few times. The V gene is TRBV7-2, the J gene TRBJ2-3, with no clear D. CDR3 length: 14 residues. Germline V gene lookup returns CDR1 SGHTA and CDR2 FQGNSA. V was shortened by 5 bases and J by 1 base, with 10 bases between the two germline ends. This chain's CDR3 is CASSPSRGTDTQYF. CDR3 sequence (DNA): TGTGCCAGCAGCCCCTCTCGCGGCACAGATACGCAGTATTTT.

The CDR3 sequence: CASSQDEGWSQPQHF. The CDR3 bases are TGCGCCAGCAGCCAAGATGAAGGTTGGAGTCAGCCCCAGCATTTT. The chain has TRBV4-1 and TRBJ1-5; D gene uncertain. The CDR3 has 15 residues. V lost 0 bases and J lost 6, with 12 bases in between. The germline V gene has CDR1 MGHRA and CDR2 YSYEKL.

The genes are TRBV6-6 and TRBJ1-5; D remains ambiguous. Per germline, CDR1 MNHNY and CDR2 SVGAGI (reference sequence). V was pared by 0 bases and J by 7 bases, with 4 bases between. CDR3 length equals 12 residues. For the CDR3, the DNA is TGTGCCAGCAGTTACTCGGGGCAGCCCCAGCATTTT. Its protein product is CASSYSGQPQHF.

The chain uses TRBV9 and TRBJ2-5; D gene uncertain. Trimming cost V 0 bases and J 3 bases, with 9 bases left between them. CDR3 length: 14 residues. Germline CDR1 is SGDLS and CDR2 is YYNGEE. CDR3 amino acids: CASSVGWDKETQYF. Written as DNA, the CDR3 is TGTGCCAGCAGCGTAGGTTGGGATAAAGAGACCCAGTACTTC.

The chain joins TRBV28 to TRBJ2-5, with TRBD2 matching 12 bases. V lost 6 bases to trimming and J lost 2 bases; unmatched junction nucleotides: 4. The CDR3 consists of 15 residues. CDR1 and CDR2 from the germline V gene are MDHEN and SYDVKM. CDR3 protein: CASSPSGGAQETQYF. As DNA, the CDR3 is TGTGCCAGCAGCCCTAGCGGGGGGGCTCAAGAGACCCAGTACTTC. The entire variable domain, with the rest obtained from reference TRBV28 and TRBJ2-5, is as follows: DVKVTQSSRYLVKRTGEKVFLECVQDMDHENMFWYRQDPGLGLRLIYFSYDVKMKEKGDIPEGYSVSREKKERFSLILESASTNQTSMYLCASSPSGGAQETQYFGPGTRLLVL.

The chain links TRBV7-9 to TRBJ1-2; TRBD1 is a possible D gene (5 bases). The V gene's germline CDR1 is SEHNR and CDR2 FQNEAQ (reference sequence). Trimming pared 3 bases from V and 5 bases from J, leaving 7 bases between. The CDR3 consists of 12 residues. The CDR3 is CASSFKGYGYTF. The CDR3 DNA reads TGTGCCAGCAGCTTCAAGGGGTATGGCTACACCTTC. The full variable domain, completed using reference TRBV7-9 and TRBJ1-2, is DTGVSQNPRHKITKRGQNVTFRCDPISEHNRLYWYRQTLGQGPEFLTYFQNEAQLEKSRLLSDRFSAERPKGSFSTLEIQRTEQGDSAMYLCASSFKGYGYTFGSGTRLTVV.

V usage is TRBV9 and J usage is TRBJ2-2, with 7 bases aligning to TRBD1. The CDR3 totals 18 residues. The germline CDR1 and CDR2 sequences are SGDLS and YYNGEE. Losses at the gene ends were 0 bases for V and 0 bases for J; bases not matched to a gene: 8. The chain's CDR3 is CASSVGTGSPTNTGELFF. CDR3 coding DNA: TGTGCCAGCAGCGTAGGGACAGGTTCGCCGACGAACACCGGGGAGCTGTTTTTT.

This chain uses TRBV6-1 with TRBJ2-2, with D uncertain. Germline assignment: CDR1 MNHNS and CDR2 SASEGT. V gave up 2 bases and J gave up 1 base, with 5 bases separating them. The CDR3 extends over 14 amino acids. In nucleotides, the CDR3 is TGTGCCAGCAGTGAACAGATGAACACCGGGGAGCTGTTTTTT. The encoded protein is CASSEQMNTGELFF.

The gene calls are TRBV14 and TRBJ2-7; D remains ambiguous. The CDR3 length is 14 residues. Trimming removed 0 bases from V and 2 bases from J, with 8 bases in between. Germline V gene data show CDR1 as SGHDN and CDR2 as FVKESK. The CDR3 spells CASSQERAAYEQYF. DNA of the CDR3: TGTGCCAGCAGCCAAGAACGGGCCGCCTACGAGCAGTACTTC. Based on the CDR3 plus reference TRBV14 and TRBJ2-7, the full variable domain is EAGVTQFPSHSVIEKGQTVTLRCDPISGHDNLYWYRRVMGKEIKFLLHFVKESKQDESGMPNNRFLAERTGGTYSTLKVQPAELEDSGVYFCASSQERAAYEQYFGPGTRLTVT.

J is TRBJ1-2 and V is TRBV9; possibly TRBD1 for D (5 bases). This CDR3 region has 14 residues. V was shortened by 0 bases and J by 6 bases, with 12 bases between the two germline ends. Germline lookup yields CDR1 SGDLS and CDR2 YYNGEE. CDR3 in amino acids: CASSVALVGDGYTF. The CDR3 nucleotides are TGTGCCAGCAGCGTAGCTCTTGTGGGGGATGGCTACACCTTC.

The genes are TRBV13 and TRBJ2-5; 10 bases match TRBD2. Germline V lookup: CDR1 PRHDT, CDR2 FYEKMQ (reference sequence). V gave up 4 bases and J gave up 3 bases; unmatched junction bases: 8. The CDR3 sequence is 16 residues long. The CDR3: CASSWSGGAREETQYF. For the CDR3, the DNA is TGTGCCAGCAGCTGGAGCGGGGGGGCCAGAGAAGAGACCCAGTACTTC. The entire variable domain, with the rest obtained from reference TRBV13 and TRBJ2-5, is as follows: AAGVIQSPRHLIKEKRETATLKCYPIPRHDTVYWYQQGPGQDPQFLISFYEKMQSDKGSIPDRFSAQQFSDYHSELNMSSLELGDSALYFCASSWSGGAREETQYFGPGTRLLVL.

The chain couples TRBV7-2 to TRBJ1-4; weak D call: TRBD1 (5 bases). V lost 4 bases and J lost 4, with 13 bases in between. The CDR3 is 15 amino acids. Germline V gene sequence: CDR1 SGHTA, CDR2 FQGNSA. The chain's CDR3 is CASSSQGSHNEKLFF. The CDR3 DNA is TGTGCCAGCAGCTCTCAGGGATCCCATAATGAAAAACTGTTTTTT.

V gene TRBV14 combines with J gene TRBJ2-7; 9 bases match TRBD1. The CDR3 is made up of 17 amino acids. Germline V gene data show CDR1 as SGHDN and CDR2 as FVKESK. J gave up 2 bases and V 11 bases, and 19 bases lay outside the gene matches. In DNA form, the CDR3 reads TGTGCCGGGCAAGCTAAAGGGACAGGGAAGATCACCTACGAGCAGTACTTC. It encodes CAGQAKGTGKITYEQYF.

The rearrangement links TRBV6-1 to TRBJ1-2, with TRBD1 matching over 10 bases. Germline V CDR1 and CDR2: MNHNS, SASEGT. The CDR3 loop spans 14 amino acids. V trimming: 6 bases; J trimming: 4 bases; junction bases outside the gene matches: 5. CDR3 bases: TGTGCCAGCAGGGCTGGGACAGGGGTCTATGGCTACACCTTC. Translating gives CASRAGTGVYGYTF.